Presented here are 24 T cell receptor beta chains from one specimen sequenced in a study of T cell repertoires in ileal Crohn's disease. The data were produced by immunoSEQ multiplex PCR, yet TCRdb's version contains in-frame clones alone and is incomplete. This table holds approximately 4,000 clones, around 83% found once. Sequenced material: ileal tissue. The receptors here all came from an adult with Crohn's disease.

This chain uses TRBV5-6 with TRBJ2-7; a possible D gene is TRBD2 (5 bases). The germline V gene encodes CDR1 SGHDT and CDR2 YYEEEE. The V gene lost 6 bases and the J gene lost 3 bases, with 13 bases spanning the gap. This CDR3 comprises 13 residues. CDR3 sequence: CASTRGGYYEQYF. The CDR3 DNA sequence: TGTGCCAGCACCCGGGGTGGTTACTACGAGCAGTACTTC.

This chain uses TRBV2 with TRBJ2-3; tentative D call: TRBD2 (7 bases). Germline V gene lookup returns CDR1 SNHLY and CDR2 FYNNEI. The CDR3 is 13 amino acids. V shed 7 bases and J shed 4 bases, with 12 bases lying between them. CDR3 loop: CASMGGGADTQYF. The CDR3 coding sequence is TGTGCCAGCATGGGAGGGGGGGCAGATACGCAGTATTTT.

The V gene is TRBV7-2, the J gene TRBJ2-7, with TRBD2 matching over 8 bases. CDR3 size: 15 residues. With V trimmed by 0 bases and J by 0 bases, 1 base remained unmatched. Germline CDR1 is SGHTA and CDR2 is FQGNSA. The CDR3 loop reads CASSLALAGSYEQYF. DNA for the CDR3: TGTGCCAGCAGCTTAGCTCTAGCGGGCTCCTACGAGCAGTACTTC.

This chain connects TRBV5-1 to TRBJ1-2; D possibly corresponds to TRBD1 (6 bases). The germline gives CDR1 SGHRS, CDR2 YFSETQ. This CDR3 has 13 amino acids. Trimming took off 3 bases at V and 10 bases at J, with 16 bases between the two ends. The CDR3, as DNA: TGCGCCAGCAGCTCCGGGACATTTAATGACTACACCTTC. This gives the protein CASSSGTFNDYTF.

The gene calls are TRBV6-1 and TRBJ2-3, with 8 bases matching TRBD1. Germline lookup yields CDR1 MNHNS and CDR2 SASEGT. The CDR3 loop spans 14 amino acids. Germline trimming cut 8 bases from V and 2 bases from J; bases unmatched to any gene: 6. The CDR3 loop is CASVPRGLTDTQYF. CDR3 sequence (DNA): TGTGCCAGCGTACCCAGGGGGCTCACAGATACGCAGTATTTT.

This chain joins TRBV2 and TRBJ1-3; D ambiguous. Trimming removed 1 base from V and 1 base from J, with 8 bases in between. This CDR3 is 15 amino acids long. The germline V gene has CDR1 SNHLY and CDR2 FYNNEI. CDR3 sequence reads: CASSEGSGSGNTIYF. The CDR3 nucleotides are TGTGCCAGCAGTGAAGGGAGTGGATCTGGAAACACCATATATTTT. Combining the CDR3 with reference TRBV2 and TRBJ1-3 gives the whole variable domain EPEVTQTPSHQVTQMGQEVILRCVPISNHLYFYWYRQILGQKVEFLVSFYNNEISEKSEIFDDQFSVERPDGSNFTLKIRSTKLEDSAMYFCASSEGSGSGNTIYFGEGSWLTVV.

The chain recombines TRBV30 with TRBJ2-1; no clear D gene. Trimming removed 3 bases at V and 3 bases at J, with 21 bases between. The CDR3 covers 17 residues. Germline-derived CDR1 and CDR2 are GTSNPN and SVGIG (reference sequence). In DNA form, the CDR3 reads TGTGCCTGGAGGGCGGATCGGTCCAGAACAATCTACAATGAGCAGTTCTTC. Translation gives CAWRADRSRTIYNEQFF.

CDR3 sequence reads: CASRAGKTLFF. The DNA of the CDR3 is TGTGCCAGCAGGGCGGGGAAAACACTGTTTTTT. J is TRBJ1-4 and V is TRBV6-5; D uncertain. The CDR3 totals 11 residues. Germline V gene sequence: CDR1 MNHEY, CDR2 SVGAGI. Trimming removed 6 bases from V and 13 bases from J, with 12 bases in between.

V gene TRBV5-6 combines with J gene TRBJ2-7; 10 positions agree with TRBD1. V dropped 4 bases and J dropped 3; count of bases not matched to a gene: 7. This CDR3 comprises 15 residues. Germline lookup yields CDR1 SGHDT and CDR2 YYEEEE. The CDR3 sequence is CASSRDRGRSYEQYF. CDR3 in DNA: TGTGCCAGCAGCCGGGACAGGGGAAGAAGCTACGAGCAGTACTTC.

The genes are TRBV7-2 and TRBJ1-5; D remains ambiguous. The germline V gene encodes CDR1 SGHTA and CDR2 FQGNSA. With 1 base removed from V and 9 bases from J, the gap between germline ends came to 13 bases. The CDR3 covers 14 residues. The CDR3 is CASSLGAPLWPQHF. CDR3 nucleotide sequence: TGTGCCAGCAGCTTAGGGGCACCACTTTGGCCCCAGCATTTT.

The V and J genes are TRBV28 and TRBJ2-5; 8 bases line up with TRBD1. The germline gives CDR1 MDHEN, CDR2 SYDVKM. J gave up 1 base and V 5 bases, and 9 bases lay outside the gene matches. The length of the CDR3 is 16 residues. CDR3 region: CASSLTTGVVQETQYF. The DNA for the CDR3 is TGTGCCAGCAGTCTGACGACAGGGGTTGTCCAAGAGACCCAGTACTTC.

The CDR3 region is CASSVSRDSVYGYTF. CDR3 DNA sequence: TGTGCCAGTAGTGTCTCCCGGGACAGTGTATATGGCTACACCTTC. The genes are TRBV19 and TRBJ1-2; 7 positions match TRBD1. The germline V gene has CDR1 LNHDA and CDR2 SQIVND (reference sequence). Trimming took 5 bases from V and 5 from J; bases not matched to a gene: 11. This CDR3 comprises 15 residues.

The V and J genes are TRBV7-6 and TRBJ1-3; D is perhaps TRBD1 (5 bases). CDR3 length: 13 amino acids. V lost 6 bases and J lost 5, with 11 bases in between. Per germline, CDR1 SGHVS and CDR2 FNYEAQ. The chain's CDR3 is CASRPQGRNTIYF. In DNA, the CDR3 is TGTGCCAGCAGGCCGCAGGGAAGAAACACCATATATTTT.

The chain recombines TRBV6-5 with TRBJ2-7; D remains ambiguous. This CDR3 spans 13 amino acids. The V end lost 2 bases, the J end lost 4 bases, and 9 bases lay between the germline ends. Germline V lookup: CDR1 MNHEY, CDR2 SVGAGI. The chain's CDR3 is CASSYGVNYEQYF. The CDR3 DNA is TGTGCCAGCAGTTACGGAGTAAATTACGAGCAGTACTTC.

A single count supports this clone. The V gene is TRBV9, the J gene TRBJ2-2, with D maybe TRBD1 (6 bases). Between the trimmed V and J ends, which lost 0 bases and 2 bases, there was a span of 11 bases. Germline V gene lookup returns CDR1 SGDLS and CDR2 YYNGEE. The CDR3 is 16 amino acids. CDR3 amino acids: CASSVEGGPNTGELFF. DNA of the CDR3: TGTGCCAGCAGCGTAGAAGGGGGACCCAACACCGGGGAGCTGTTTTTT.

This rearrangement joins TRBV29-1 to TRBJ1-1; unclear D gene. This CDR3 spans 10 amino acids. V was pared by 4 bases and J by 6 bases, with 6 bases between. Germline lookup yields CDR1 SQVTM and CDR2 ANQGSEA. The CDR3 coding sequence is TGCAGCGTTGGCGTTGCTGAAGCTTTCTTT. Its protein product is CSVGVAEAFF.

The chain recombines TRBV5-1 with TRBJ1-1; 9 nucleotides line up with TRBD1. Per the germline V gene, CDR1 is SGHRS and CDR2 is YFSETQ. After removal of 7 bases from V and 1 base from J, the junction contained 5 bases not matched to a gene. The CDR3 has 14 residues. CDR3 DNA: TGCGCCAGCGGTAGACAGGGGGGGAACACTGAAGCTTTCTTT. Protein product: CASGRQGGNTEAFF. Variable domain in full (rest from reference TRBV5-1 and TRBJ1-1): KAGVTQTPRYLIKTRGQQVTLSCSPISGHRSVSWYQQTPGQGLQFLFEYFSETQRNKGNFPGRFSGRQFSNSRSEMNVSTLELGDSALYLCASGRQGGNTEAFFGQGTRLTVV.

J is TRBJ1-2 and V is TRBV5-1, with 7 bases fitting TRBD1. The CDR3 runs 15 residues. CDR1 SGHRS and CDR2 YFSETQ come from the germline V gene. Trimming at V came to 4 bases and at J to 0 bases, leaving 6 bases not matched to a gene. The CDR3 is CASSGRTGTNYGYTF. CDR3 coding DNA: TGCGCCAGCAGCGGGAGGACAGGTACTAACTATGGCTACACCTTC.

The chain combines TRBV5-1 with TRBJ1-2, with 7 bases fitting TRBD1. The CDR3 length is 16 residues. V lost 0 bases, J lost 7 bases, and 12 bases stayed unmatched. Per germline, CDR1 SGHRS and CDR2 YFSETQ. Here the CDR3 DNA reads TGCGCCAGCAGCTTGGCTATTGGACAGGCGCAGGGTGGCTACACCTTC. Its protein is CASSLAIGQAQGGYTF.

The rearrangement uses TRBV5-1 and TRBJ2-7; tentatively, D is TRBD2 (5 bases). The CDR3 totals 14 residues. The germline V gene has CDR1 SGHRS and CDR2 YFSETQ. V dropped 3 bases and J dropped 3 bases, with 13 bases sitting between them. The CDR3 DNA is TGCGCCAGCAGCTCGACGGGATACAACTACGAGCAGTACTTC. It encodes CASSSTGYNYEQYF.

The chain combines TRBV5-1 with TRBJ1-1; 7 bases line up with TRBD1. CDR3 length: 13 residues. J lost 9 bases, V lost 4 bases, and 9 bases had no gene match. Per the germline V gene, CDR1 is SGHRS and CDR2 is YFSETQ. CDR3 in amino acids: CASSPGTDDKAFF. Here the CDR3 DNA reads TGCGCCAGCAGCCCCGGGACAGACGATAAAGCTTTCTTT.

The rearrangement links TRBV10-1 to TRBJ1-2; D not certain. Between the trimmed V and J ends, which lost 2 bases and 4 bases, there was a span of 8 bases. The CDR3 is 13 amino acids. In germline, CDR1 is WNHNN, CDR2 SYGVQD (reference sequence). CDR3 DNA sequence: TGCGCCAGCAGTGAGAATCTGTCCTATGGCTACACCTTC. Amino acids: CASSENLSYGYTF.

The rearrangement joins TRBV6-1 to TRBJ2-1; perhaps TRBD2 as D (7 bases). The CDR3 consists of 16 residues. V was shortened by 4 bases and J by 4 bases, with 17 bases between the two germline ends. CDR1 is MNHNS and CDR2 is SASEGT in the germline V gene. CDR3 in DNA: TGTGCCAGCAGTGGACCTACAGGGAGGGAGTACAATGAGCAGTTCTTC. Translated, it gives CASSGPTGREYNEQFF.

The V call is TRBV6-1, the J call TRBJ2-3, with 10 bases identical to TRBD2. CDR3 length: 15 amino acids. Germline V CDR1 and CDR2: MNHNS, SASEGT. With V trimmed by 4 bases and J by 4 bases, 5 bases remained unmatched. CDR3 loop: CASSGEAGGADTQYF. CDR3 DNA: TGTGCCAGCAGTGGGGAAGCGGGGGGGGCAGATACGCAGTATTTT.